The 8 T cell receptor beta chains presented below share a single source sample, sequenced in a study of blood T cells in healthy people across ages. Through a sample-barcoded 5' primer and a J-beta primer mix, a second PCR was run for roughly 7 to 12 cycles. From the 5' RACE reads, TCRdb called clonotypes with MiXCR, one entry per CDR3 protein. The profile shows around 1.5 million distinct CDR3 sequences, around 39% of them singletons. The sequenced material came from blood. These receptor sequences come from a young woman in good health.

In its sample, this clonotype was seen a few times. The chain employs TRBV2 and TRBJ2-1, with D possibly matching TRBD1 (6 bases). The V gene lost 7 bases and the J gene lost 2 bases, with 15 bases spanning the gap. Germline V gene sequence: CDR1 SNHLY, CDR2 FYNNEI. The CDR3 is made up of 15 amino acids. CDR3 protein: CASMLGTLTYNEQFF. The CDR3 DNA follows: TGTGCCAGCATGCTAGGGACACTTACCTACAATGAGCAGTTCTTC.

CDR3 nucleotide sequence: TGTGCCAGCAAGGCGGGAGAGGCCAATGAGCAGTTCTTC. Protein: CASKAGEANEQFF. The rearrangement uses TRBV6-1 and TRBJ2-1; 7 nucleotides align to TRBD2. The ends lost 7 bases at V and 6 bases at J; junction bases unmatched: 6. CDR1 is MNHNS, CDR2 SASEGT, per germline. This CDR3 region has 13 residues.

This clonotype showed up just a few times. This rearrangement joins TRBV18 to TRBJ2-5, with a tentative D call TRBD1 (6 bases). V was cut by 4 bases and J by 4 bases, with 16 bases left in between. Germline lookup yields CDR1 KGHSH and CDR2 LQKENI. The CDR3 spans 15 residues. The CDR3 sequence is CASSQSTGIGETQYF. For the CDR3, the DNA is TGTGCCAGCTCACAATCTACAGGGATCGGAGAGACCCAGTACTTC.

This clonotype was counted between two and nine times. The rearrangement joins TRBV20-1 to TRBJ2-5, with D unresolved. Germline lookup yields CDR1 DFQATT and CDR2 SNEGSKA (reference sequence). The CDR3 extends over 11 amino acids. Trimming took off 6 bases at V and 11 bases at J, with 16 bases between the two ends. In nucleotides, the CDR3 is TGCAGTGCCAGATCGACCCGTGGGCAGTACTTC. Protein: CSARSTRGQYF.

The chain employs TRBV10-3 and TRBJ1-2; D is ambiguous. V lost 0 bases and J 2 bases, leaving 16 bases between the germline ends. The CDR3 is 17 residues long. Per the germline V gene, CDR1 is ENHRY and CDR2 is SYGVKD. CDR3 sequence reads: CAISESSGGTGNYGYTF. CDR3 bases: TGTGCCATCAGTGAGTCCAGCGGCGGAACCGGGAACTATGGCTACACCTTC.

With respect to this clonotype: The CDR3 end shows no conserved phenylalanine or tryptophan, and so a read error is likely. The DNA is omitted, as the CDR3 cannot be located on it reliably, and the CDR3 follows TCRdb's listing. The V gene is TRBV4-1, the J gene TRBJ2-1; the D call in the table, TRBD1, was not verified against the DNA. Germline loops: CDR1 MGHRA, CDR2 YSYEKL. The CDR3 comprises 14 residues, both ends counted. The CDR3 sequence is CASSQRGRGYTFGS.

This clonotype came up many times. This rearrangement joins TRBV3-1 to TRBJ2-1; TRBD2 matches 8 bases. CDR3 size: 14 residues. Germline V gives CDR1 LGHDT, CDR2 YNNKEL (reference sequence). V lost 4 bases, J lost 7 bases, and 6 bases stayed unmatched. The CDR3 nucleotides are TGTGCCAGCAGCCCGTCGGGAGGGGTGAATGAGCAGTTCTTC. Protein: CASSPSGGVNEQFF.

The genes are TRBV24-1 and TRBJ2-3; 7 bases agree with TRBD2. V lost 4 bases and J lost 11; bases outside the gene matches: 14. The CDR3 is made up of 15 amino acids. The germline V gene encodes CDR1 KGHDR and CDR2 SFDVKD. CDR3 DNA: TGTGCCACCAGTGACGCATCGCGGGGGAAAATGCGGCAGTATTTT. It translates to CATSDASRGKMRQYF.